This T cell receptor beta chain was recorded in a study of T cell responses to AZD1222 COVID-19 vaccine. Study results and limitations: No day 14 peak samples; only post-peak repertoires were characterized.

Germline V gene sequence: CDR1 SGHVS, CDR2 FQNEAQ. This CDR3 contains 14 residues. V was trimmed by 5 bases and J by 3 bases, leaving 14 bases between them. TCRdb's table, derived via immunoSEQ multiplex PCR, lists solely in-frame clones and lacks some. The table shows approximately 150,000 clones, with 90% to 95% occurring only once. This clone was observed a few times. The antigen remains undetermined. The specimen comprised peripheral blood, sampled on day 0 of AZD1222 vaccination. The sequence derives from an adult in good health. The V call is TRBV7-8, the J call TRBJ2-7; D perhaps matches TRBD2 (6 bases). CDR3: CASSIWDSNYEQYF. The CDR3 DNA follows: TGTGCCAGCAGCATATGGGACTCCAACTACGAGCAGTACTTC.